The 10 T cell receptor beta chains presented below share a single source sample, sequenced in a study of CD8 T cells in Susac syndrome. RNA amounts of roughly 0.5 to 1 ug underwent reverse transcription with random hexamers. TCRdb reanalysed the immunoSEQ multiplex PCR reads using MiXCR and keeps one entry per CDR3 protein. The sample lists some 150,000 distinct CDR3 sequences; about 94% were seen once. Material: CD8+ T cells from PBMCs. All receptors derive from a human donor with multiple sclerosis.

The J gene is TRBJ2-1, the V gene TRBV11-2; 9 bases line up with TRBD2. Germline V gene sequence: CDR1 SGHAT, CDR2 FQNNGV. Trimming at V came to 7 bases and at J to 8 bases, leaving 12 bases not matched to a gene. This CDR3 spans 15 amino acids. The CDR3 DNA reads as TGTGCCAGCAAAAGGGGGGGTCGGACTAGCGATGAGCAGTTCTTC. This gives the protein CASKRGGRTSDEQFF.

V usage is TRBV5-4 and J usage is TRBJ1-1, with a tentative D call TRBD1 (5 bases). Germline V gives CDR1 SGHNT, CDR2 YYREEE (reference sequence). V lost 2 bases and J 1 base, leaving 9 bases between the germline ends. This CDR3 is 14 amino acids long. In DNA, the CDR3 is TGTGCCAGCAGCTTTGGGACTTCGAACACTGAAGCTTTCTTT. Translating it yields CASSFGTSNTEAFF.

V and J are TRBV12-3 or TRBV12-4 and TRBJ2-3; tentatively, D is TRBD1 (6 bases). There are 14 residues in the CDR3. Trimming removed 5 bases from V and 10 bases from J, with 19 bases in between. The CDR3: CASSPQTPSGAQYF. The CDR3, as DNA: TGTGCCAGCAGTCCTCAGACCCCCTCAGGGGCGCAGTATTTT.

The gene calls are TRBV7-9 and TRBJ2-2, with D tentatively TRBD1 or TRBD2 (5 bases each). There are 16 residues in the CDR3. The germline V gene encodes CDR1 SEHNR and CDR2 FQNEAQ (reference sequence). V was trimmed by 5 bases and J by 6 bases, leaving 19 bases between them. The CDR3, as DNA: TGTGCCAGCAGCCGGGGTGAGGGGACCGCCGCCGGGGAGCTGTTTTTT. Amino acids: CASSRGEGTAAGELFF.

The J gene is TRBJ2-7, the V gene TRBV2, with 7 bases identical to TRBD1. Unmatched junction bases numbered 8, after V lost 3 bases and J lost 3 bases. CDR1 is SNHLY and CDR2 is FYNNEI in the germline V gene. This CDR3 is 15 amino acids long. CDR3 protein: CASSEWSGDSYEQYF. In DNA form, the CDR3 reads TGTGCCAGCAGTGAGTGGTCTGGGGACAGCTACGAGCAGTACTTC.

This clonotype was seen once. The chain links TRBV7-9 to TRBJ2-5; possible D gene TRBD1, 5 bases. The germline V gene has CDR1 SEHNR and CDR2 FQNEAQ (reference sequence). V dropped 0 bases and J dropped 5 bases, with 10 bases sitting between them. The CDR3 contains 14 residues. The CDR3 protein is CASSLADILETQYF. For the CDR3, the DNA is TGTGCCAGCAGCTTAGCGGACATCCTGGAGACCCAGTACTTC.

The chain combines TRBV20-1 with TRBJ2-7; maybe TRBD1 (6 bases). Germline V gene data show CDR1 as DFQATT and CDR2 as SNEGSKA (reference sequence). The CDR3 totals 13 residues. Deletions cut 0 bases from V and 0 bases from J, with 6 bases between. The CDR3 region is CSAREDSSYEQYF. CDR3 sequence (DNA): TGCAGTGCTAGAGAGGACAGCTCCTACGAGCAGTACTTC.

The chain joins TRBV7-9 to TRBJ2-1; TRBD1 matches at 11 bases. Germline values: CDR1 SEHNR, CDR2 FQNEAQ (reference sequence). CDR3 size: 17 residues. The V and J ends lost 7 bases and 3 bases, in that order; junction bases with no gene match: 11. The CDR3 coding sequence is TGTGCCAGCACCCTGAACCGGACAGGGGGCATCTACAATGAGCAGTTCTTC. It specifies CASTLNRTGGIYNEQFF.

V gene TRBV3-1 combines with J gene TRBJ1-6, with 12 bases aligning to TRBD1. The CDR3 is made up of 14 amino acids. Germline V gene data show CDR1 as LGHDT and CDR2 as YNNKEL (reference sequence). V lost 4 bases and J lost 10; bases outside the gene matches: 2. Here the CDR3 reads CASSPGTGGSPLHF. In DNA form, the CDR3 reads TGTGCCAGCAGCCCTGGGACAGGGGGCTCACCCCTCCACTTT.

The chain combines TRBV7-9 with TRBJ1-2; possibly TRBD1 for D (5 bases). The CDR3 length is 15 residues. V gave up 2 bases and J gave up 6 bases, with 16 bases separating them. CDR1 SEHNR and CDR2 FQNEAQ come from the germline V gene (reference sequence). The CDR3, as DNA: TGTGCCAGCAGCTTAAAGGGTGAGACAGCGGATGGCTACACCTTC. This gives the protein CASSLKGETADGYTF.